This TCR beta chain was sequenced in a study of blood T cell repertoires in COVID-19. TCRdb's table, derived via immunoSEQ multiplex PCR, lists solely in-frame clones and lacks some. The table includes fewer than 400,000 clones, around 92% detected once. The source of this sequence is a woman in her twenties or thirties who had recovered from COVID-19. Sequencing was performed on PBMCs or T cells enriched from blood (not recorded which).

The CDR3 nucleotides are TGTGCCAGCAGTTCCCCCGGGACAGGGTCCGTTAATACTGAAGCTTTCTTT. Its translation is CASSSPGTGSVNTEAFF. This chain connects TRBV28 to TRBJ1-1, with 9 bases fitting TRBD1. Germline-derived CDR1 and CDR2 are MDHEN and SYDVKM. Losses at the gene ends were 4 bases for V and 5 bases for J; bases not matched to a gene: 14. The CDR3 runs 17 residues.